The sequence of this TCR beta chain was determined in a study of blood T cell repertoires in COVID-19. Sequencing used immunoSEQ multiplex PCR; TCRdb keeps in-frame clones, though not all of them. The table shows over 45,000 clones, with roughly nine tenths occurring only once. The CDR3 runs to 16 residues. Germline CDR1 LGHDT, CDR2 YNNKEL (reference sequence). V shed 0 bases, J shed 7 bases, and the junction held 11 bases outside the gene matches. Source material: peripheral blood. The sequence derives from a woman aged 60-75 years with COVID-19, enrolled during active disease. This chain joins TRBV3-1 (or the pseudogene TRBV3-2) and TRBJ1-2, with 7 bases aligning to TRBD1. The CDR3 nucleotides are TGTGCCAGCAGCCAAGAACGGCAGGGGGTCAGCGGTGGCTACACCTTC. Translated: CASSQERQGVSGGYTF.